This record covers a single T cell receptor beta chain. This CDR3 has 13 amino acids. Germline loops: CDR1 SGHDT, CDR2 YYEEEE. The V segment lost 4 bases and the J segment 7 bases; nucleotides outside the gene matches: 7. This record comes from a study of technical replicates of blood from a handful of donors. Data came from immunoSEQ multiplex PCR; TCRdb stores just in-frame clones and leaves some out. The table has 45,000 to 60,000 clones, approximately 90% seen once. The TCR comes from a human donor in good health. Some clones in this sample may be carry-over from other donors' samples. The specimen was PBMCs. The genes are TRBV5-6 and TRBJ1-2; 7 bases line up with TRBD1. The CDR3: CASSIKGARGYTF. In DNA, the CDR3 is TGTGCCAGCAGCATCAAGGGGGCCCGTGGCTACACCTTC. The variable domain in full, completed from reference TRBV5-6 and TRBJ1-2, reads DAGVTQSPTHLIKTRGQQVTLRCSPKSGHDTVSWYQQALGQGPQFIFQYYEEEERQRGNFPDRFSGHQFPNYSSELNVNALLLGDSALYLCASSIKGARGYTFGSGTRLTVV.